Listed here are 28 T cell receptor beta chains from one sample, sequenced in a study of T cell changes during pregnancy in multiple sclerosis (dated by TCRdb to about 2019). Library preparation was by the immunoSEQ multiplex PCR assay. Here the immuneACCESS table is served through TCRdb, limited to in-frame sequences with V and J called. Missing clones are a known gap in these copies; in checked studies unresolved V genes cover under half, and the rest lacks a known reason. The sample records 70,000 to 95,000 clones, about 92% of which are singletons. More than 2% of the sample comes from the top ten. Here the sequenced sample was peripheral blood, taken in the second trimester of pregnancy. Receptors originate from a female donor with multiple sclerosis, enrolled in a pregnancy study.

The chain links TRBV9 to TRBJ2-3, with 9 bases aligning to TRBD2. V shed 7 bases and J 3 bases; nucleotides not matched to a gene: 12. Germline V CDR1 and CDR2: SGDLS, YYNGEE. The CDR3 totals 16 residues. The CDR3 region has the DNA TGTGCCAGCGCCGGGGGCGGGGGGGCGTTTACAGATACGCAGTATTTT. Translated, it gives CASAGGGGAFTDTQYF.

V and J are TRBV5-6 and TRBJ2-3, with D uncertain. With 1 base removed from V and 2 bases from J, the gap between germline ends came to 11 bases. Germline V gene lookup returns CDR1 SGHDT and CDR2 YYEEEE. CDR3 length: 15 amino acids. The CDR3 DNA reads as TGTGCCAGCAGCTTGTTTCGCGTATACACAGATACGCAGTATTTT. It encodes CASSLFRVYTDTQYF.

The chain joins TRBV27 to TRBJ1-6; no clear D gene. Trimming pared 3 bases from V and 6 bases from J, leaving 12 bases between. This CDR3 is 15 amino acids long. Germline V gene sequence: CDR1 MNHEY, CDR2 SMNVEV (reference sequence). The CDR3 DNA reads TGTGCCAGCAGTTTGGGAGGGCCGGCTAATTCACCCCTCCACTTT. It encodes CASSLGGPANSPLHF.

The V and J genes are TRBV18 and TRBJ1-2; D is perhaps TRBD1 (6 bases). Trimming took 3 bases from V and 4 from J, leaving 15 bases between them. Germline V CDR1 and CDR2: KGHSH, LQKENI. This CDR3 is built from 15 residues. The CDR3 loop reads CASSPTSGGGYGYTF. CDR3 DNA sequence: TGTGCCAGCTCACCCACCTCGGGAGGGGGCTATGGCTACACCTTC.

This sequence joins TRBV7-8 and TRBJ1-3, with 10 nucleotides matching TRBD1. Germline CDR1 is SGHVS and CDR2 is FQNEAQ. There are 15 residues in the CDR3. J lost 5 bases, V lost 2 bases, and 3 bases had no gene match. The CDR3: CASSLPGQGRNTIYF. CDR3 nucleotides: TGTGCCAGCAGCTTACCGGGACAGGGGAGAAACACCATATATTTT.

V and J are TRBV5-1 and TRBJ2-5; D might be TRBD1 (6 bases). V was cut by 0 bases and J by 3 bases, with 6 bases left in between. The CDR3 covers 13 residues. Germline CDR1 is SGHRS and CDR2 is YFSETQ. In nucleotides, the CDR3 is TGCGCCAGCAGCTTGGGGACAGAAGAGACCCAGTACTTC. This encodes CASSLGTEETQYF.

The chain links TRBV2 to TRBJ2-7; unclear D gene. V was pared by 7 bases and J by 7 bases, with 11 bases between. From germline, CDR1 is SNHLY and CDR2 FYNNEI. This CDR3 is 11 amino acids long. The CDR3 coding sequence is TGTGCCAGCATGTGGTCGGGTGAGCAGTACTTC. Translation: CASMWSGEQYF.

This chain joins TRBV27 and TRBJ1-1; D call uncertain. Germline CDR1 MNHEY, CDR2 SMNVEV (reference sequence). This CDR3 has 13 residues. Trimming removed 1 base at V and 11 bases at J, with 14 bases between. The DNA for the CDR3 is TGTGCCAGCAGTTTATTTGGCGGGGATAAGGCTTTCTTT. It specifies CASSLFGGDKAFF.

This clone occurred a few times. The rearrangement links TRBV11-3 to TRBJ2-2; D not resolved. The V and J ends lost 6 bases and 1 base respectively, with 3 bases between them. From germline, CDR1 is SGHNT and CDR2 YENEEA. The CDR3 spans 12 residues. CDR3 residues: CASRQNTGELFF. The CDR3 DNA sequence: TGTGCCAGCAGACAGAACACCGGGGAGCTGTTTTTT.

V and J are TRBV28 and TRBJ1-5, with D maybe TRBD1 (6 bases). Germline loops: CDR1 MDHEN, CDR2 SYDVKM. V dropped 5 bases and J dropped 5 bases, with 13 bases sitting between them. The CDR3 totals 14 residues. The chain's CDR3 is CASSPGRGYQPQHF. The CDR3 nucleotides are TGTGCCAGCAGTCCTGGCAGGGGTTATCAGCCCCAGCATTTT.

This chain connects TRBV6-5 to TRBJ2-5; D might be TRBD1 (5 bases). The end of the DNA is better explained by TRBJ2-7, so the J call may be wrong. CDR1 is MNHEY, CDR2 SVGAGI, per germline. The CDR3 length is 12 residues. This chain's CDR3 is CASSQGNNEQYF. DNA for the CDR3: TGTGCCAGCAGCCAGGGTAACAACGAGCAGTACTTC.

This clone was recorded only once. In DNA, the CDR3 is TGTGCCAGCAGCGTAGATTCGGGACTAGCGGAAGAGCAGTTCTTC. It yields the protein CASSVDSGLAEEQFF. The chain uses TRBV9 and TRBJ2-1; the match to TRBD2 covers 11 bases. The V and J ends lost 0 bases and 10 bases, in that order; junction bases with no gene match: 6. The germline V gene encodes CDR1 SGDLS and CDR2 YYNGEE. The CDR3 contains 15 residues.

The V gene is TRBV5-1, the J gene TRBJ2-3; tentative D call: TRBD2 (7 bases). The CDR3 runs to 14 residues. The germline V gene encodes CDR1 SGHRS and CDR2 YFSETQ. V lost 3 bases and J 5 bases, leaving 13 bases between the germline ends. The CDR3 protein is CASSWGGQGDTQYF. CDR3 bases: TGCGCCAGCAGCTGGGGGGGGCAGGGAGATACGCAGTATTTT. The whole variable domain, remainder taken from reference TRBV5-1 and TRBJ2-3, is KAGVTQTPRYLIKTRGQQVTLSCSPISGHRSVSWYQQTPGQGLQFLFEYFSETQRNKGNFPGRFSGRQFSNSRSEMNVSTLELGDSALYLCASSWGGQGDTQYFGPGTRLTVL.

This chain links TRBV11-2 with TRBJ2-5; TRBD1 might be the D (6 bases). CDR1 is SGHAT, CDR2 FQNNGV, per germline. CDR3 length: 16 amino acids. V was shortened by 3 bases and J by 4 bases, with 18 bases between the two germline ends. The CDR3 loop reads CASSFDQDSLGETQYF. The CDR3 nucleotides are TGTGCCAGCAGCTTTGATCAGGACAGTCTCGGAGAGACCCAGTACTTC.

The chain uses TRBV29-1 and TRBJ2-2; D may be TRBD1 (6 bases). This CDR3 is built from 14 residues. The V and J ends lost 4 bases and 1 base respectively, with 10 bases between them. Per the germline V gene, CDR1 is SQVTM and CDR2 is ANQGSEA. CDR3 DNA sequence: TGCAGCGTTGGCAAAGGGGGGAACACCGGGGAGCTGTTTTTT. This translates into CSVGKGGNTGELFF.

This clone was counted only a few times. J is TRBJ1-1 and V is TRBV4-1; D perhaps matches TRBD1 (6 bases). From germline, CDR1 is MGHRA and CDR2 YSYEKL. This CDR3 spans 12 amino acids. The V end lost 5 bases, the J end lost 5 bases, and 9 bases lay between the germline ends. The CDR3, as DNA: TGCGCCAGCAGCTCAGGGGTTACTGAAGCTTTCTTT. It translates to CASSSGVTEAFF.

This chain uses TRBV9 with TRBJ1-1; 8 bases are shared with TRBD1. V lost 4 bases, J lost 5 bases, and 13 bases stayed unmatched. Germline V gives CDR1 SGDLS, CDR2 YYNGEE. The CDR3 contains 16 residues. The CDR3 bases are TGTGCCAGCAGCTCGACAGGGGCTGGCTTTAGGACTGAAGCTTTCTTT. Its translation is CASSSTGAGFRTEAFF.

V usage is TRBV7-9 and J usage is TRBJ1-2; TRBD1 aligns across 9 bases. The CDR3 has 14 residues. The V and J ends lost 7 bases and 6 bases, in that order; junction bases with no gene match: 9. From germline, CDR1 is SEHNR and CDR2 FQNEAQ (reference sequence). The CDR3 bases are TGTGCCAGCATCCTAACCGGGACAGGGAATGGCTACACCTTC. Encoded protein: CASILTGTGNGYTF.

The J gene is TRBJ2-7, the V gene TRBV19; tentatively, D is TRBD1 (6 bases). The ends were cut back, 10 bases at V and 3 bases at J, with 22 bases in the middle. Germline V gene lookup returns CDR1 LNHDA and CDR2 SQIVND (reference sequence). The CDR3 runs 15 residues. The CDR3 protein is CATTKVPGEFYEQYF. CDR3 sequence (DNA): TGTGCCACCACGAAGGTCCCAGGGGAGTTCTACGAGCAGTACTTC.

This chain uses TRBV10-3 with TRBJ1-6, with D maybe TRBD1 (5 bases). V was cut by 10 bases and J by 10 bases, with 17 bases left in between. This CDR3 is 13 amino acids long. The V gene's germline CDR1 is ENHRY and CDR2 SYGVKD. CDR3 DNA sequence: TGTGCCAGCGGCCTCGCGGGGGAATCACCCCTCCACTTT. Translation: CASGLAGESPLHF.

CDR3 coding DNA: TGTGCCTGGACTGGGACAGGGATAGCGGGAAACACCATATATTTT. Residues: CAWTGTGIAGNTIYF. The chain carries TRBV30 and TRBJ1-3; 9 positions match TRBD1. Germline V CDR1 and CDR2: GTSNPN, SVGIG (reference sequence). This CDR3 has 15 amino acids. V gave up 4 bases and J gave up 4 bases; unmatched junction bases: 8.

The genes are TRBV5-1 and TRBJ2-2; D gene ambiguous. The CDR3 has 12 residues. The V and J ends lost 4 bases and 3 bases respectively, with 4 bases between them. Germline values: CDR1 SGHRS, CDR2 YFSETQ. CDR3 amino acids: CASSRDTGELFF. CDR3 DNA: TGCGCCAGCAGCCGGGACACCGGGGAGCTGTTTTTT.

The chain has TRBV6-1 and TRBJ1-2; D not resolved. V lost 4 bases, J lost 4 bases, and 13 bases lay in between. This CDR3 is 14 amino acids long. Germline values: CDR1 MNHNS, CDR2 SASEGT. CDR3 nucleotide sequence: TGTGCCAGCAGTGCCTCGGGAGGGCCCTATGGCTACACCTTC. Protein sequence: CASSASGGPYGYTF.

V gene TRBV7-6 combines with J gene TRBJ1-6; unclear D gene. Trimming removed 4 bases from V and 2 bases from J, with 9 bases in between. The CDR3 totals 15 residues. Germline-derived CDR1 and CDR2 are SGHVS and FNYEAQ. DNA for the CDR3: TGTGCCAGCAGCTCCGAGGGTCCCTATAATTCACCCCTCCACTTT. It translates to CASSSEGPYNSPLHF. Based on the CDR3 plus reference TRBV7-6 and TRBJ1-6, the full variable domain is GAGVSQSPRYKVTKRGQDVALRCDPISGHVSLYWYRQALGQGPEFLTYFNYEAQQDKSGLPNDRFSAERPEGSISTLTIQRTEQRDSAMYRCASSSEGPYNSPLHFGNGTRLTVT.

CDR3 sequence (DNA): TGTGCCAGTAGCTATCAAGGGACAGGAGTAGCGCCCCAGCATTTT. It codes for CASSYQGTGVAPQHF. The chain carries TRBV19 and TRBJ1-5; 8 nucleotides match TRBD1. Germline trimming cut 6 bases from V and 9 bases from J; bases unmatched to any gene: 13. The germline gives CDR1 LNHDA, CDR2 SQIVND (reference sequence). The CDR3 loop spans 15 amino acids.

The V gene is TRBV5-5, the J gene TRBJ2-1; D unresolved. In germline, CDR1 is SGHKS, CDR2 YYEKEE (reference sequence). With 0 bases removed from V and 0 bases from J, the gap between germline ends came to 7 bases. The CDR3 length is 15 residues. The CDR3 nucleotides are TGTGCCAGCAGCTTGGTCGCGGTCTCCTACAATGAGCAGTTCTTC. This sequence encodes CASSLVAVSYNEQFF.

This rearrangement joins TRBV5-4 to TRBJ2-1; 13 nucleotides align to TRBD2. Trimming removed 4 bases from V and 4 bases from J; junction bases left unmatched: 5. There are 16 residues in the CDR3. The germline V gene encodes CDR1 SGHNT and CDR2 YYREEE (reference sequence). The CDR3 here is CASSPGLAGVYNEQFF. DNA for the CDR3: TGTGCCAGCAGCCCCGGACTAGCGGGGGTTTACAATGAGCAGTTCTTC.

This clone appeared once. This rearrangement joins TRBV9 to TRBJ2-5; 8 bases agree with TRBD2. The V segment lost 2 bases and the J segment 2 bases; nucleotides outside the gene matches: 14. The CDR3 runs to 18 residues. Germline V gives CDR1 SGDLS, CDR2 YYNGEE. The CDR3 DNA follows: TGTGCCAGCAGCGTTTCCCTCGCCATTAGCGGGGCACAAGAGACCCAGTACTTC. It specifies CASSVSLAISGAQETQYF.